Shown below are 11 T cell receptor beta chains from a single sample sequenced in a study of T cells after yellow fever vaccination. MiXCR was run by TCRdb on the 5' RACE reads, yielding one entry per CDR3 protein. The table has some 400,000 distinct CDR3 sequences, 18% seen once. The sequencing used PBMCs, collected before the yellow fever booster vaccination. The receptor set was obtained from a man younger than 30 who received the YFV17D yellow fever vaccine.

CDR3 protein: CATSRASSYEQYF. The CDR3 DNA is TGTGCCACCAGCAGAGCCTCCAGCTACGAGCAGTACTTC. The V gene is TRBV15, the J gene TRBJ2-7, with D uncertain. The CDR3 spans 13 residues. Between the trimmed V and J ends, which lost 1 base and 3 bases, there was a span of 7 bases. The germline V gene has CDR1 LNHNV and CDR2 YYDKDF (reference sequence).

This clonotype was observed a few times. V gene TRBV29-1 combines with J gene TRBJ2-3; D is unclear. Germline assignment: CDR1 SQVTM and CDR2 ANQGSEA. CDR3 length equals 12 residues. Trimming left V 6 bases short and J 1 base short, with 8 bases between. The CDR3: CSVPSRTDTQYF. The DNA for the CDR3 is TGCAGCGTCCCGTCTCGCACAGATACGCAGTATTTT.

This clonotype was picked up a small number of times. DNA of the CDR3: TGCGCCAGCAGCTTGTCTCCGGAGACAGTCCGAGAGACCCAGTACTTC. As protein: CASSLSPETVRETQYF. V is TRBV5-1 and J is TRBJ2-5; the D gene is possibly TRBD1 (5 bases). Per germline, CDR1 SGHRS and CDR2 YFSETQ. This CDR3 has 16 residues. The ends were cut back, 1 base at V and 4 bases at J, with 17 bases in the middle.

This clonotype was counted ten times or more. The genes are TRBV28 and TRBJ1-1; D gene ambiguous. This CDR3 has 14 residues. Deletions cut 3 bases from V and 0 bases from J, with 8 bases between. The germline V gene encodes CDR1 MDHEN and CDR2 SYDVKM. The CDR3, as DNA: TGTGCCAGCAGTTTGGGCAGTATGAACACTGAAGCTTTCTTT. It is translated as CASSLGSMNTEAFF.

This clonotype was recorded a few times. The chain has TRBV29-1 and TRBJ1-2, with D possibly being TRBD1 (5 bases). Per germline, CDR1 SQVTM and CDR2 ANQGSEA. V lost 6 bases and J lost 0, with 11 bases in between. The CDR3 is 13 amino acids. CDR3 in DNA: TGCAGCGTCTTGGGGGAAACTAACTATGGCTACACCTTC. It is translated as CSVLGETNYGYTF.

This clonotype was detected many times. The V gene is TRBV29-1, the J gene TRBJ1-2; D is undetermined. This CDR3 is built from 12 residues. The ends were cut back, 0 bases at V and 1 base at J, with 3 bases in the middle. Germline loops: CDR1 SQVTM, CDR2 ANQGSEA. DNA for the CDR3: TGCAGCGTTGAAGATAATAACTATGGCTACACCTTC. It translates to CSVEDNNYGYTF.

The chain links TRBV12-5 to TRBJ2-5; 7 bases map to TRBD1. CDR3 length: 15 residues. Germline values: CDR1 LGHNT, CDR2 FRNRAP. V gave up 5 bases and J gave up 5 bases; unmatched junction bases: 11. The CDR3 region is CASGDRQGSYETQYF. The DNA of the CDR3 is TGTGCTAGTGGTGACCGACAGGGATCTTACGAGACCCAGTACTTC.

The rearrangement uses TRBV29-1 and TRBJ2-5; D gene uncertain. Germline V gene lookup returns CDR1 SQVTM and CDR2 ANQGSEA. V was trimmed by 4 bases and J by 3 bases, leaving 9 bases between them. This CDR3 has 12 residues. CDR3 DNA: TGCAGCGTTGCGGCTAGGGAAGAGACCCAGTACTTC. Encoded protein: CSVAAREETQYF.

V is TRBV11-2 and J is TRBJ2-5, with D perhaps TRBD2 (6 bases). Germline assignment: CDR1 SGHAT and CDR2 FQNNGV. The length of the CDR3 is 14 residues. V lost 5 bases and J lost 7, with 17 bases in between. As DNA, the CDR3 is TGTGCCAGCAGCGCCACGGGGACTGGCGGGACCCAGTACTTC. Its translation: CASSATGTGGTQYF.

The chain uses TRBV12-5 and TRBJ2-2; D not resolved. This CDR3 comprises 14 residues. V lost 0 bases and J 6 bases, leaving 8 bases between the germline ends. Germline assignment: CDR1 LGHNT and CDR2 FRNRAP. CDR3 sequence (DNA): TGTGCTAGTGGTTTGGTACCGGGCTCCGGGGAGCTGTTTTTT. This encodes CASGLVPGSGELFF.

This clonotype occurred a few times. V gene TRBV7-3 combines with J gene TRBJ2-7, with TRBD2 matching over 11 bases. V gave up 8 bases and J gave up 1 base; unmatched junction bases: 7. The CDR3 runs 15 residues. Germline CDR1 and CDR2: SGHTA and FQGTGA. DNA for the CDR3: TGTGCCAGCTATCTAGCGGGGGGCCCGTCCTACGAGCAGTACTTC. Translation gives CASYLAGGPSYEQYF.